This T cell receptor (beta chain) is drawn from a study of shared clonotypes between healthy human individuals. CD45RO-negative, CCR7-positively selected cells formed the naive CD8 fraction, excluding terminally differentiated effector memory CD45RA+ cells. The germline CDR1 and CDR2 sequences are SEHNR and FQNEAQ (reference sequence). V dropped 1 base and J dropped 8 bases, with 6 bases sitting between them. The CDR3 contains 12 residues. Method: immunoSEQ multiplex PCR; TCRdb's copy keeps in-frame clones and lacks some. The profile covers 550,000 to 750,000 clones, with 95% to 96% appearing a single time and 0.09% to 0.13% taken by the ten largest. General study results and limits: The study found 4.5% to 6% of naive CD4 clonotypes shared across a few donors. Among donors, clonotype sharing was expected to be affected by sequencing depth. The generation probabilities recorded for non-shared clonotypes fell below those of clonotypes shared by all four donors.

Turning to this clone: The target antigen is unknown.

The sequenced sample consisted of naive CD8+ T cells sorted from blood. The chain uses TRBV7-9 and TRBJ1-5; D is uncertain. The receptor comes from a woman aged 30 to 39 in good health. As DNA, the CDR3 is TGTGCCAGCAGCTTAGGAATCGAGCCCCAGCATTTT. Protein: CASSLGIEPQHF.